These T cell receptor beta chains were read from a single sample in a study of esophageal squamous cell carcinoma under preoperative chemotherapy. TCRdb independently ran MiXCR on the PCR reads; one entry per CDR3 protein. Of fewer than 18,000 distinct CDR3 sequences listed, roughly 60% are singletons. Sampling was done from a patient given preoperative chemotherapy. All receptors derive from a human donor with esophageal squamous cell carcinoma. The donor label of this sample is uncertain. CDR3s leave out the opening cysteine and the closing phenylalanine or tryptophan. Fields, in order: J gene, V gene, CDR3 protein.

j_call: TRBJ2-1; v_call: TRBV12-3/TRBV12-4; cdr3_aa: ASSLLSGRNEQF
j_call: TRBJ1-5; v_call: TRBV6-1; cdr3_aa: ASSEQNRVGGQPQH
j_call: TRBJ2-3; v_call: TRBV6-1; cdr3_aa: ASGGNGGDGAETQY
j_call: TRBJ2-3; v_call: TRBV10-3; cdr3_aa: AISEQSSTDTQY
j_call: TRBJ2-3; v_call: TRBV12-3/TRBV12-4; cdr3_aa: ASSPRSSGWRADTQY
j_call: TRBJ2-4; v_call: TRBV7-2; cdr3_aa: ASSQTELDENIQY
j_call: TRBJ2-3; v_call: TRBV6-1; cdr3_aa: ASSRNQGDGADTQY
j_call: TRBJ2-4; v_call: TRBV10-3; cdr3_aa: AGGGGRQEDIQY
j_call: TRBJ2-3; v_call: TRBV9; cdr3_aa: ASSTWTASTDTQY
j_call: TRBJ2-7; v_call: TRBV6-1; cdr3_aa: ASISQGAKEQY
j_call: TRBJ2-1; v_call: TRBV28; cdr3_aa: ASSRDSNEQF
j_call: TRBJ2-2; v_call: TRBV4-1; cdr3_aa: ASSQALTSRSSGALY
j_call: TRBJ2-3; v_call: TRBV6-1; cdr3_aa: AGSQGVSTGEQY
j_call: TRBJ2-3; v_call: TRBV12-5; cdr3_aa: ARGKGGGGQETQY
j_call: TRBJ2-1; v_call: TRBV6-1; cdr3_aa: ASSAPGGSATDTQF